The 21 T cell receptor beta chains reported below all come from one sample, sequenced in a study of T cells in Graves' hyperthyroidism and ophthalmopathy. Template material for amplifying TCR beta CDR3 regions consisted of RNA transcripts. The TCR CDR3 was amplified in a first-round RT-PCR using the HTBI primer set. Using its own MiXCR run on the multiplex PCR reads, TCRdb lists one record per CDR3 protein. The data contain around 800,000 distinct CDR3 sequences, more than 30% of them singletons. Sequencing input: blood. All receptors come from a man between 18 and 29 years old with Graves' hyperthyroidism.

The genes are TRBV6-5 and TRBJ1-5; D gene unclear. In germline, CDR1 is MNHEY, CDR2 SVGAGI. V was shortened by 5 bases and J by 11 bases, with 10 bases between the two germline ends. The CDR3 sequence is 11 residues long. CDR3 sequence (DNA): TGTGCCAGCAGTCCAGGCCGGGCCCAGCATTTT. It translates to CASSPGRAQHF.

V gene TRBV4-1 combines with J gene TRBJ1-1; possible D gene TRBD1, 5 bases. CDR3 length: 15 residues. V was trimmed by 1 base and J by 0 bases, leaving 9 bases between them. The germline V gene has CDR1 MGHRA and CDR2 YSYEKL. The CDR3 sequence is CASSQAPQVNTEAFF. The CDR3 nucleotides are TGCGCCAGCAGCCAAGCACCACAGGTGAACACTGAAGCTTTCTTT.

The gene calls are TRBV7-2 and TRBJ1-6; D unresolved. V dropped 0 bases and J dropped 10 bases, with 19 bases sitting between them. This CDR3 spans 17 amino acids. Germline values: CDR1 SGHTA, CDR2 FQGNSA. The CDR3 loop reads CASSLARGRGPRSPLHF. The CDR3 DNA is TGTGCCAGCAGCTTAGCTCGAGGTCGCGGCCCCAGATCACCCCTCCACTTT.

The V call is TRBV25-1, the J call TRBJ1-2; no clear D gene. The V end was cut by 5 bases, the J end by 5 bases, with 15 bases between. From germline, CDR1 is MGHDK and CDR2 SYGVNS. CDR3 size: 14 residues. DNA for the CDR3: TGTGCCAGCAGTTACACTAAGGACGGATATGGCTACACCTTC. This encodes CASSYTKDGYGYTF.

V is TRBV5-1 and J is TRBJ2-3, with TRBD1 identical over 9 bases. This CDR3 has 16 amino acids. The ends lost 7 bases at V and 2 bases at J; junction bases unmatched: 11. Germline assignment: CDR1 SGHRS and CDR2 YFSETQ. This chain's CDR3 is CASRPGQGSFTDTQYF. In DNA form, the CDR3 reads TGCGCCAGCCGTCCGGGACAGGGCTCATTCACAGATACGCAGTATTTT.

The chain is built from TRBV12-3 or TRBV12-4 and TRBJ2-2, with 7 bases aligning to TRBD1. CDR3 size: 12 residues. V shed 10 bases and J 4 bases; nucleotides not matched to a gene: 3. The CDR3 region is CATDRVTGELFF. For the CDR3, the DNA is TGTGCCACCGACAGGGTCACCGGGGAGCTGTTTTTT.

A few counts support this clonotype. The CDR3 sequence: CASSLTGQLLLGNTIYF. The CDR3 DNA is TGTGCCAGCAGCCTTACGGGACAGCTCCTTCTGGGAAACACCATATATTTT. The rearrangement joins TRBV9 to TRBJ1-3, with 7 nucleotides matching TRBD1. Germline trimming cut 4 bases from V and 4 bases from J; bases unmatched to any gene: 14. Germline lookup yields CDR1 SGDLS and CDR2 YYNGEE. The CDR3 loop spans 17 amino acids.

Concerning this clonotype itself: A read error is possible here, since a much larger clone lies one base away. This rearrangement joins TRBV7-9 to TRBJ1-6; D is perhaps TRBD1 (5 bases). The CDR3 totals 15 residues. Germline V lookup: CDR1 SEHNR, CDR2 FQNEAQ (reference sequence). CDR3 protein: CAGSPHDSTNSPLHF. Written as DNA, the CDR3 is TGTGCCGGCAGTCCCCACGACAGCACCAATTCACCCCTCCACTTT.

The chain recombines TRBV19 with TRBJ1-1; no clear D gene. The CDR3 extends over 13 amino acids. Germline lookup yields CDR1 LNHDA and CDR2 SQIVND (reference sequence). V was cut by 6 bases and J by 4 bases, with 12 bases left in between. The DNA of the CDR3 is TGTGCCAGTAGCGACGGGGTAGGCACTGAAGCTTTCTTT. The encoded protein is CASSDGVGTEAFF.

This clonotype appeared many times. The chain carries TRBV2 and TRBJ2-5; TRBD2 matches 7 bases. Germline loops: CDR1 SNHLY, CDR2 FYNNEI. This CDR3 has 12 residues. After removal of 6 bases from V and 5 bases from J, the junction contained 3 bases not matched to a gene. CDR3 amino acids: CASRTSEETQYF. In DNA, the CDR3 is TGTGCCAGCAGAACTAGCGAGGAGACCCAGTACTTC. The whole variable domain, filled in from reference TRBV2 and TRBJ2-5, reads EPEVTQTPSHQVTQMGQEVILRCVPISNHLYFYWYRQILGQKVEFLVSFYNNEISEKSEIFDDQFSVERPDGSNFTLKIRSTKLEDSAMYFCASRTSEETQYFGPGTRLLVL.

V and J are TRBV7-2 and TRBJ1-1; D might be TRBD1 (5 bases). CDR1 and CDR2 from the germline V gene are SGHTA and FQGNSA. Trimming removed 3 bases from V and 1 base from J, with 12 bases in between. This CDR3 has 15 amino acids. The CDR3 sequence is CASSLGDSGNTEAFF. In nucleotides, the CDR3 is TGTGCCAGCAGCTTGGGGGACTCAGGGAACACTGAAGCTTTCTTT.

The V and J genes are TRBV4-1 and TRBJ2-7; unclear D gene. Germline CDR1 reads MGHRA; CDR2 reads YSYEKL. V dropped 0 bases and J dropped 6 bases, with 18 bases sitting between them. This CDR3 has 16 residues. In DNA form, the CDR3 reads TGCGCCAGCAGCCAAGATAGATCCATCAGAGGTGGCGAGCAGTACTTC. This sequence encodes CASSQDRSIRGGEQYF.

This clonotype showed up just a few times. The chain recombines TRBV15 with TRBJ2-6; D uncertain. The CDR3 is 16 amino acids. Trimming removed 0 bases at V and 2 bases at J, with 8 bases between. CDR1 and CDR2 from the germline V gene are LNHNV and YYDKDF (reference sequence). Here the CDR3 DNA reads TGTGCCACCAGCAGAGATAGGAAAACTGGGGCCAACGTCCTGACTTTC. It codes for CATSRDRKTGANVLTF.

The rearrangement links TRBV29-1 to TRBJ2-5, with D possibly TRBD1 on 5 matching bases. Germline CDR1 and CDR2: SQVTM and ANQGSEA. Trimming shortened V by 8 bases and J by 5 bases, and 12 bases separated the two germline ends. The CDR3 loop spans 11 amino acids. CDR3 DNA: TGCAGCTTAGCAGGGTGGGAGACCCAGTACTTC. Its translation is CSLAGWETQYF. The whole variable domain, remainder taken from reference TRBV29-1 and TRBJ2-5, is SAVISQKPSRDICQRGTSLTIQCQVDSQVTMMFWYRQQPGQSLTLIATANQGSEATYESGFVIDKFPISRPNLTFSTLTVSNMSPEDSSIYLCSLAGWETQYFGPGTRLLVL.

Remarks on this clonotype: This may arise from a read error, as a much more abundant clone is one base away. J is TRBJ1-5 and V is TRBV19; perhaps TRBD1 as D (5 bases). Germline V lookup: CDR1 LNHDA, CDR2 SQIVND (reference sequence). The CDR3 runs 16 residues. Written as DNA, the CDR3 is TGTGCCAATAGTAAACCGTTGTCAGGGAATTATCAGCCCCAGCATTTT. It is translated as CANSKPLSGNYQPQHF.

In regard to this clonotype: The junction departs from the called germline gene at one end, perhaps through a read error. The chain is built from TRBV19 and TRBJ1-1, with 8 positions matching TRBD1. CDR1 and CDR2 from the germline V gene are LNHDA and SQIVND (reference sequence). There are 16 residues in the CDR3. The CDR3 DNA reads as TGTGCCAGTAGTATCTGGACAGGGACCATGAACACTGGAGCTTTCTTT. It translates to CASSIWTGTMNTGAFF. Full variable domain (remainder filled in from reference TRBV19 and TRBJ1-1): DGGITQSPKYLFRKEGQNVTLSCEQNLNHDAMYWYRQDPGQGLRLIYYSQIVNDFQKGDIAEGYSVSREKKESFPLTVTSAQKNPTAFYLCASSIWTGTMNTGAFFGQGTRLTVV.

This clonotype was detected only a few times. The CDR3 loop is CSARDLLGQGENSPLHF. For the CDR3, the DNA is TGCAGTGCTAGAGATCTCTTGGGCCAGGGGGAGAATTCACCCCTCCACTTT. This chain links TRBV20-1 with TRBJ1-6; 7 nucleotides align to TRBD1. Trimming at V came to 0 bases and at J to 7 bases, leaving 12 bases not matched to a gene. The CDR3 spans 17 residues. CDR1 is DFQATT, CDR2 SNEGSKA, per germline (reference sequence).

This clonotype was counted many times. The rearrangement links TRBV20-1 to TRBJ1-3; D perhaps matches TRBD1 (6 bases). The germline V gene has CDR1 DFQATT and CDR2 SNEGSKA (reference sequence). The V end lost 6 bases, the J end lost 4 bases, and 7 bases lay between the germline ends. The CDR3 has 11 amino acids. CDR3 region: CSAGTGNTIYF. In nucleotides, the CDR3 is TGCAGTGCAGGGACAGGAAACACCATATATTTT.

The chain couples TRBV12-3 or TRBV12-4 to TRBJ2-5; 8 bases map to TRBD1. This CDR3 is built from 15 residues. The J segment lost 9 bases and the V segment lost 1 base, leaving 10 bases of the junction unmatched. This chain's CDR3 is CASSLGTGSVQPQYF. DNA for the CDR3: TGTGCCAGCAGTTTAGGGACAGGGTCGGTACAGCCCCAGTACTTC.

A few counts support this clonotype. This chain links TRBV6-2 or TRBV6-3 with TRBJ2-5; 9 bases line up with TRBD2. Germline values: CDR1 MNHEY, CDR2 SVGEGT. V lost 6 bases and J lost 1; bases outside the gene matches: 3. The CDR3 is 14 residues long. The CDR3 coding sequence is TGTGCCAGCAGCCGACTAGCGGCCCAAGAGACCCAGTACTTC. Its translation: CASSRLAAQETQYF.

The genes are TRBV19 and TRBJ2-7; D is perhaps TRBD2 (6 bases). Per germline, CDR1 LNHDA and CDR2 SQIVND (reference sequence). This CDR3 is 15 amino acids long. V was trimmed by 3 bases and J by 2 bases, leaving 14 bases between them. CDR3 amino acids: CASSIGLAITYEQYF. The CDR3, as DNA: TGTGCCAGTAGTATCGGGCTAGCGATAACCTACGAGCAGTACTTC.